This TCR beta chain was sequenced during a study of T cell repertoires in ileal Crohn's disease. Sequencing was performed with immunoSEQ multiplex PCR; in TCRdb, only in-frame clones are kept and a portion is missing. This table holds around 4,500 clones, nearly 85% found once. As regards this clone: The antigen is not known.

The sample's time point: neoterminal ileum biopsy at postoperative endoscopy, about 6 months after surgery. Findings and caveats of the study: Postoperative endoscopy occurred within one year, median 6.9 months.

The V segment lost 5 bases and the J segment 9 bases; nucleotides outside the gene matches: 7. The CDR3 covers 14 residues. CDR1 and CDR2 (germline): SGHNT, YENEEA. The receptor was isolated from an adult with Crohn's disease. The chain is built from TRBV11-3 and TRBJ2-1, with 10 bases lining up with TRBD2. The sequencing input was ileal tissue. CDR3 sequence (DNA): TGTGCCAGCAGCCGGGGTAGCGGGAGGAGTGAGCAGTTCTTC. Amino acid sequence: CASSRGSGRSEQFF. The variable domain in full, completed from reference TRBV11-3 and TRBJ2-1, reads EAGVVQSPRYKIIEKKQPVAFWCNPISGHNTLYWYLQNLGQGPELLIRYENEEAVDDSQLPKDRFSAERLKGVDSTLKIQPAELGDSAVYLCASSRGSGRSEQFFGPGTRLTVL.